The 2 T cell receptor beta chains below all came from one sample that was sequenced in a study of blood T cells in healthy people across ages. The second PCR ran about 6 to 11 cycles with a sample-barcoded 5' primer and J-beta primers. TCRdb used MiXCR to reprocess the 5' RACE reads, holding one entry per CDR3 protein. The sample shows roughly 800,000 distinct CDR3 sequences, roughly 24% of them seen only once. This sample was also put to use in a study of T cells of mothers and their children.

What was sequenced was blood. These receptors were taken from a boy aged 10-17 years in good health.

V gene TRBV24-1 combines with J gene TRBJ1-2; TRBD1 matches at 9 bases. The V segment lost 4 bases and the J segment 7 bases; nucleotides outside the gene matches: 12. The CDR3 contains 16 residues. Germline V lookup: CDR1 KGHDR, CDR2 SFDVKD. This chain's CDR3 is CATSDPGTGSPSGYTF. CDR3 bases: TGTGCCACCAGTGACCCCGGGACAGGGAGCCCCTCTGGCTACACCTTC.

This clonotype turned up a few times. The rearrangement joins TRBV3-1 to TRBJ1-4; maybe TRBD1 (6 bases). The CDR3 is 16 residues long. V gave up 0 bases and J gave up 7 bases, with 15 bases separating them. CDR1 and CDR2 from the germline V gene are LGHDT and YNNKEL (reference sequence). This CDR3 is CASSQDRAGVREKLFF. The CDR3 nucleotides are TGTGCCAGCAGCCAAGATCGGGCAGGGGTCCGTGAAAAACTGTTTTTT. The full variable domain, with the rest looked up from reference TRBV3-1 and TRBJ1-4, is DTAVSQTPKYLVTQMGNDKSIKCEQNLGHDTMYWYKQDSKKFLKIMFSYNNKELIINETVPNRFSPKSPDKAHLNLHINSLELGDSAVYFCASSQDRAGVREKLFFGSGTQLSVL.